These T cell receptor beta chains were read from a single sample in a study of T cell responses to AZD1222 COVID-19 vaccine. Assay: immunoSEQ multiplex PCR; the TCRdb copy retains only in-frame clones and omits some. The table shows about 150,000 clones, with about 90% occurring only once. Sequencing used peripheral blood, obtained on day 0 of AZD1222 vaccination. These receptors originate from an adult in good health. The CDR3 runs from the conserved cysteine through the conserved F or W. D genes are given only for firm matches. Size values are once, few and many counts, or a class for expanded clones, and some rows have none.

j_call clone_size v_call d_call cdr3_nt cdr3_aa
TRBJ2-2 - TRBV9 TRBD2 TGTGCCAGCAGCGTAGCACCCCTAGCGGGAGCCGGGGAGCTGTTTTTT CASSVAPLAGAGELFF
TRBJ2-7 - TRBV27 TRBD1 TGTGCCAGCAGTTTGCGGACAGGGTACGAGCAGTACTTC CASSLRTGYEQYF
TRBJ1-3 - TRBV19 - TGTGCCAGTAGTATTCGGAGTGGTTTCTCTGGAAACACCATATATTTT CASSIRSGFSGNTIYF
TRBJ2-5 - TRBV7-8 - TGTGCCAGCAGCAAAGGGAGGACGGAGACCCAGTACTTC CASSKGRTETQYF
TRBJ1-6 few TRBV7-9 - TGTGCCAGCAGCCCGGGGCACTTCAATTCACCCCTCCACTTT CASSPGHFNSPLHF
TRBJ2-5 - TRBV28 TRBD1 TGTGCCAGCGGCCCGGGACAGGGGCTTGGGGTCCAGTACTTC CASGPGQGLGVQYF
TRBJ2-1 - TRBV7-8 - TGTGCCAGCAGCGCGGCATACCCCGTCGAAGGGACCGGCTCCTACAATGAGCAGTTCTTC CASSAAYPVEGTGSYNEQFF
TRBJ2-1 - TRBV20-1 - TGCAGTGCTAGTGGGTCGGGAGAGGGGCAGTTCTTC CSASGSGEGQFF
TRBJ2-1 once TRBV9 - TGTGCCAGCAGCTCTCGAATTAGCGGCCCCGGTAATGAGCAGTTCTTC CASSSRISGPGNEQFF
TRBJ1-5 few TRBV6-2/TRBV6-3 - TGTGCCAGCAGTTACTTTGACCCTTGGAGCAATCAGCCCCAGCATTTT CASSYFDPWSNQPQHF